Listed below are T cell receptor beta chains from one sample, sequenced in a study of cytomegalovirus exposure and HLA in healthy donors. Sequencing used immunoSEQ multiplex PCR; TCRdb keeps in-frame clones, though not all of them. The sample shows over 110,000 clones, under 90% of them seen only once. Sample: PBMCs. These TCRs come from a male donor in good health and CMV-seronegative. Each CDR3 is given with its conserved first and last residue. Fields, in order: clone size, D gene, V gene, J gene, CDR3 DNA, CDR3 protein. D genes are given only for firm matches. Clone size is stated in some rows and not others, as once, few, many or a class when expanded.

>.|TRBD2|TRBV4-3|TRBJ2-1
TGCGCCAGCAGCCAAGCTCGCCCCGGGACTAGCGTTTTCAATGAGCAGTTCTTC
CASSQARPGTSVFNEQFF
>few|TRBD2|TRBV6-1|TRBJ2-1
TGTGCCAGCAGTGAGCAAGCGGGAGCGTACAATGAGCAGTTCTTC
CASSEQAGAYNEQFF
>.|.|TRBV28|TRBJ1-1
TGTGCCAGCAGTTTATTCCGGGGGACTGAAGCTTTCTTT
CASSLFRGTEAFF
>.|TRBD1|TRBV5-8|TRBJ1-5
TGTGCCAGCAGCTTAATTTCGGGACAGGGCAATCAGCCCCAGCATTTT
CASSLISGQGNQPQHF
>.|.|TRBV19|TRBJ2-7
TGTGCCAGTAGTAGAAACTTAAACTCCTACGAGCAGTACTTC
CASSRNLNSYEQYF
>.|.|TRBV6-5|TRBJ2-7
TGTGCCAGCAGCAGACCAGGACAGTACGAGCAGTACTTC
CASSRPGQYEQYF
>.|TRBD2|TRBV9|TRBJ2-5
TGTGCCAGCAGCGTAGGGACTAGCGGGAGAGAGACCCAGTACTTC
CASSVGTSGRETQYF
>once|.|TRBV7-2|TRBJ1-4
TGTGCCAGCAGCCCTCACTCTAATGAAAAACTGTTTTTT
CASSPHSNEKLFF
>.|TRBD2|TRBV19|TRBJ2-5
TGTGCCAGTAGTACACCGGGACTAGCGGGAGTGGAGACCCAGTACTTC
CASSTPGLAGVETQYF
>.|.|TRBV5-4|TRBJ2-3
TGTGCCAGCAGCTTGGGCGGGGCTAGCACAGATACGCAGTATTTT
CASSLGGASTDTQYF
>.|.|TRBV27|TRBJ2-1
TGTGCCAGCAGTCCCGGAGTTGGCAATGAGCAGTTCTTC
CASSPGVGNEQFF
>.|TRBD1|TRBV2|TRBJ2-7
TGTGCCAGCAGAGCACCGGGACAGGGTGAATACGAGCAGTACTTC
CASRAPGQGEYEQYF
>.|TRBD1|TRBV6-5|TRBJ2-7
TGTGCCATCCGGGACAGGGCTACCTACGAGCAGTACTTC
CAIRDRATYEQYF
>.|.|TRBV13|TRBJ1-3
TGTGCCAGCAGCCCCTCCCGGTTTGGGCGAAACACCATATATTTT
CASSPSRFGRNTIYF
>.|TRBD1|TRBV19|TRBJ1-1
TGTGCCAGCCGCAACCCGGGACAGGGTCGCACTGAAGCTTTCTTT
CASRNPGQGRTEAFF
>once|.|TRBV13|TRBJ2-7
TGTGCCAGCAGCTTAGGCTTGGCCCAGAAGCAGTACTTC
CASSLGLAQKQYF
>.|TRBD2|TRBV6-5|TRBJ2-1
TGTGCCAGCACCCTAGCGGAAGGGAATGAGCAGTTCTTC
CASTLAEGNEQFF
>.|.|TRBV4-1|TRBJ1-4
TGCGCCAGCAGCCAAGTGAGGGGAGGCACTAATGAAAAACTGTTTTTT
CASSQVRGGTNEKLFF
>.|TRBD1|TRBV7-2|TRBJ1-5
TGTGCCAGCAGCTTGCGACAGGGTCAAGGACAGCCCCAGCATTTT
CASSLRQGQGQPQHF
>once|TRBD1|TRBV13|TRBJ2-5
TGTGCCAGCAGCTCGGACAGGGGGGGTGAGGGAACCCAGTACTTC
CASSSDRGGEGTQYF
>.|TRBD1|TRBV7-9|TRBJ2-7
TGTGCCAGCAGCTTCGACAGGGCTGTGAGCGAGCAGTACTTC
CASSFDRAVSEQYF
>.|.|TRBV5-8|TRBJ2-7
TGTGCCAGCAGCTTGGCGGCAGGGGCTCCCCGCGAGCAGTACTTC
CASSLAAGAPREQYF
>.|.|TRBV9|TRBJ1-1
TGTGCCAGCAGCCCATCTACAGGCGGTCAGCCTGAAGCTTTCTTT
CASSPSTGGQPEAFF
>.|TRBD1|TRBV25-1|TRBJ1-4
TGTGCCAGCAGTGTACCCGGGACAGGCAACGGAAAACTATTTTTT
CASSVPGTGNGKLFF
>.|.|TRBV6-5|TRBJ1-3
TGTGCCAGCAGCTTTGACAACTCTGGAAACACCATATATTTT
CASSFDNSGNTIYF
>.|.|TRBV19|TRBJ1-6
TGTGCCAGTAGTATCGGTAATTCACCCCTCCACTTT
CASSIGNSPLHF
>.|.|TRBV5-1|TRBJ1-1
TGCGCCAGCAGCTACGGACACAAGAGGTCTGAAGCTTTCTTT
CASSYGHKRSEAFF
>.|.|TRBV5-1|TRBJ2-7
TGCGCCAGCAGCGGGAGGACGGTCCCTTTATTCGACGAGCAGTACTTC
CASSGRTVPLFDEQYF
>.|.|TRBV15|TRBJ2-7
TGTGCCACCAGCCCAGGGGAGAGGGCCTACGAGCAGTACTTC
CATSPGERAYEQYF
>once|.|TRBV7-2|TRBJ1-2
TGTGCCAGCAGCTTAGATCCCGGAGGGACTAACTATGGCTACACCTTC
CASSLDPGGTNYGYTF
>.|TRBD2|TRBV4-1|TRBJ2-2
TGCGCCAGCAGCCACGGGGGTAGCGGGACCGGCGGGGAGCTGTTTTTT
CASSHGGSGTGGELFF
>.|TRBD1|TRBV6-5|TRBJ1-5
TGTGCCAGCAGTGCCGGGACAGGCTACAATCAGCCCCAGCATTTT
CASSAGTGYNQPQHF
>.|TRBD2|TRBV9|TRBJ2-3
TGTGCCAGCAGCTCCACTAGCGTCACAGATACGCAGTATTTT
CASSSTSVTDTQYF
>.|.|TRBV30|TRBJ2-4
TGTGCCTGGAGCTCAGGGTATTGGGGCATTCAGTACTTC
CAWSSGYWGIQYF
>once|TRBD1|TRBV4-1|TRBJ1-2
TGCGCCAGCAGCCAAGATCAGGGGGCCCTCGGCTACACCTTC
CASSQDQGALGYTF
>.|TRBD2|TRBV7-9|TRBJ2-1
TGTGCCAGCAGCAAACTAGCGGGAGCCACCTACAATGAGCAGTTCTTC
CASSKLAGATYNEQFF
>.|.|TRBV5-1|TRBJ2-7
TGCGCCAGCAGCTTGGGCGGGGCTTCTGGACACGAGCAGTACTTC
CASSLGGASGHEQYF
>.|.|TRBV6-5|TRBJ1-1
TGTGCCAGCACAGGGACATACGGAAACACTGAAGCTTTCTTT
CASTGTYGNTEAFF
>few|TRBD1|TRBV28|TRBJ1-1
TGTGCCAGCAGTTTAACAGGGGCGGCGTACACTGAAGCTTTCTTT
CASSLTGAAYTEAFF
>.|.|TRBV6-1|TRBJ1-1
TGTGCCAGCAGGTTTATGAACACTGAAGCTTTCTTT
CASRFMNTEAFF
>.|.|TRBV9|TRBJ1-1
TGTGCCAGCAGCGTAGGGTTGGGCAGCATGAACACTGAAGCTTTCTTT
CASSVGLGSMNTEAFF
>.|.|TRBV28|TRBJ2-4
TGTGCCAGCAGTTCTCAGGGGTTCCCCATGCTAGCCAAAAACATTCAGTACTTC
CASSSQGFPMLAKNIQYF
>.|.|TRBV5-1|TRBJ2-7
TGCGCCAGCAGCTTGCGGGTCTCCAGCTCCTACGAGCAGTACTTC
CASSLRVSSSYEQYF
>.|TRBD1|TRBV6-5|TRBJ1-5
TGTGCCAGCAGACCCCAGGGGGCAACTCAGCCCCAGCATTTT
CASRPQGATQPQHF
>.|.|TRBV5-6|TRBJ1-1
TGTGCCAGCAGCTTGGATCGAGGGCTGGCTTTCTTT
CASSLDRGLAFF
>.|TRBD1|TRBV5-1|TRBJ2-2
TGCGCCAGTCGAAAGGGGACAGGGGACGCCACCGGGGAGCTGTTTTTT
CASRKGTGDATGELFF